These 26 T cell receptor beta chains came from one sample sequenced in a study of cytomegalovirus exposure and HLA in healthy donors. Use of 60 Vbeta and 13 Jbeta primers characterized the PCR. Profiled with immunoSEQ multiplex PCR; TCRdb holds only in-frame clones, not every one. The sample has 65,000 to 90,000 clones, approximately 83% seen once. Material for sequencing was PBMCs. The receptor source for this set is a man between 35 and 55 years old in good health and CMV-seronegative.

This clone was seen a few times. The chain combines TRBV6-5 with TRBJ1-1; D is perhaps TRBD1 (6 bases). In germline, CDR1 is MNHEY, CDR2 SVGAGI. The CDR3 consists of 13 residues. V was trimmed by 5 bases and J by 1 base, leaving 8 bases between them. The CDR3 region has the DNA TGTGCCAGCAGTCGGACAGCGAACACTGAAGCTTTCTTT. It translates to CASSRTANTEAFF.

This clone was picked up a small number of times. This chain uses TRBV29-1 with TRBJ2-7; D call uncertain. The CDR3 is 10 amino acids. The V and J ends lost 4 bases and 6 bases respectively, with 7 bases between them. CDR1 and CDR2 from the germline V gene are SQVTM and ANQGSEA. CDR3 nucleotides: TGCAGCGTTGTTGGGCGCGAGCAGTACTTC. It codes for CSVVGREQYF.

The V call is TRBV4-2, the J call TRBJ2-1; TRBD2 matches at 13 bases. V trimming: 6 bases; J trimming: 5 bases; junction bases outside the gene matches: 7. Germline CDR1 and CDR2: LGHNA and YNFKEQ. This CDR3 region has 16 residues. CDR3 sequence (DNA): TGTGCCAGCAGACGAACCGGGACTAGCGGGAACAATGAGCAGTTCTTC. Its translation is CASRRTGTSGNNEQFF.

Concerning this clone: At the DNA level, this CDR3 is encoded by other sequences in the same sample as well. CDR3 residues: CASSVAPQTYEQYF. Here the CDR3 DNA reads TGTGCCAGCAGCGTAGCCCCCCAGACCTACGAGCAGTACTTC. The chain recombines TRBV9 with TRBJ2-7; D unresolved. CDR1 is SGDLS and CDR2 is YYNGEE in the germline V gene. CDR3 length equals 14 residues. The germline V and J ends were trimmed by 0 bases and 2 bases, with 9 bases remaining between them.

This CDR3 reads CASSLPDRGGGYTF. The CDR3 DNA is TGTGCCAGCAGCTTACCCGACAGGGGAGGTGGCTACACCTTC. The chain employs TRBV5-4 and TRBJ1-2, with 8 bases aligning to TRBD1. Germline values: CDR1 SGHNT, CDR2 YYREEE (reference sequence). V shed 2 bases and J 7 bases; nucleotides not matched to a gene: 7. The CDR3 is 14 amino acids.

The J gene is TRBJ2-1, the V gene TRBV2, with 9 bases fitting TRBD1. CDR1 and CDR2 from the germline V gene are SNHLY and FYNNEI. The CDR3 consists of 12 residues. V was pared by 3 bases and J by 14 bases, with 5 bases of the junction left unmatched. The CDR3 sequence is CASSEGDRVKFF. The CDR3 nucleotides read TGTGCCAGCAGTGAGGGGGACAGGGTCAAGTTCTTC.

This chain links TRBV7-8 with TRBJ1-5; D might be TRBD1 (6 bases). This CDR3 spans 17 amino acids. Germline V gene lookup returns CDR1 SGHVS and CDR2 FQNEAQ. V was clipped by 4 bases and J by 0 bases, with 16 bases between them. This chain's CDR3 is CASSSGVGAHSNQPQHF. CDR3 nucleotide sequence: TGTGCCAGCAGCTCCGGCGTGGGGGCGCATAGCAATCAGCCCCAGCATTTT. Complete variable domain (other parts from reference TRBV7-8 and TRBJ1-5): GAGVSQSPRYKVAKRGQDVALRCDPISGHVSLFWYQQALGQGPEFLTYFQNEAQLDKSGLPSDRFFAERPEGSVSTLKIQRTQQEDSAVYLCASSSGVGAHSNQPQHFGDGTRLSIL.

CDR3 in amino acids: CASTTTVSGNTIYF. The CDR3 DNA sequence: TGTGCCAGTACAACCACGGTCTCTGGAAACACCATATATTTT. The chain carries TRBV19 and TRBJ1-3; D gene ambiguous. CDR1 is LNHDA and CDR2 is SQIVND in the germline V gene (reference sequence). The CDR3 length is 14 residues. The V and J ends lost 7 bases and 0 bases respectively, with 10 bases between them.

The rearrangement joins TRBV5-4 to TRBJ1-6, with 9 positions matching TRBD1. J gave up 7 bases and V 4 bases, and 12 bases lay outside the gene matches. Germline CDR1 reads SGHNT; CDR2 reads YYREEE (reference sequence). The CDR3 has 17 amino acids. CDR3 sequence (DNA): TGTGCCAGCAGCGCTGTAGAACAGGGGGCGTTGAATTCACCCCTCCACTTT. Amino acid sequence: CASSAVEQGALNSPLHF.

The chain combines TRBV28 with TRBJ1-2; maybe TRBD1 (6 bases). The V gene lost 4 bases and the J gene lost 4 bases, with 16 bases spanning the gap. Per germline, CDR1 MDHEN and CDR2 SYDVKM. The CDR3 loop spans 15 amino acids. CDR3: CASSSTLQGTYGYTF. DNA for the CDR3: TGTGCCAGCAGTTCTACATTACAGGGTACCTATGGCTACACCTTC.

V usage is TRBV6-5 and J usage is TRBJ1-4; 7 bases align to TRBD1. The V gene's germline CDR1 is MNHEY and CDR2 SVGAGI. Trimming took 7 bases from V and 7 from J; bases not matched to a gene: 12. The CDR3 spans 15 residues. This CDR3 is CASTSVGGGVEKLFF. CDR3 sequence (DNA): TGTGCCAGCACCTCCGTAGGGGGCGGCGTTGAAAAACTGTTTTTT.

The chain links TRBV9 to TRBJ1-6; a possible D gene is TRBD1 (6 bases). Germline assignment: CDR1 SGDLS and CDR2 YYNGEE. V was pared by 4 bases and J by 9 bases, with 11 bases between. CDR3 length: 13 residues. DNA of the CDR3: TGTGCCAGCAGCTATCAGGGGAGTTCACCCCTCCACTTT. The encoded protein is CASSYQGSSPLHF.

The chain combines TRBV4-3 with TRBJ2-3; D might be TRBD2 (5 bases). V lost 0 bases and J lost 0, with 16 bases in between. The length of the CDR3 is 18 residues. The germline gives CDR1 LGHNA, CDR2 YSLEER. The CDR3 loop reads CASSQESTGLASTDTQYF. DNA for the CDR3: TGCGCCAGCAGCCAAGAGTCAACGGGGTTAGCTAGCACAGATACGCAGTATTTT.

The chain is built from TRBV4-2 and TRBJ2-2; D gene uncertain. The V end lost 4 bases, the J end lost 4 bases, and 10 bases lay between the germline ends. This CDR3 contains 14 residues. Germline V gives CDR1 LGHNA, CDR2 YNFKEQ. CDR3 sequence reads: CASSLWAFTGELFF. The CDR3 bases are TGTGCCAGCAGCCTCTGGGCATTCACCGGGGAGCTGTTTTTT.

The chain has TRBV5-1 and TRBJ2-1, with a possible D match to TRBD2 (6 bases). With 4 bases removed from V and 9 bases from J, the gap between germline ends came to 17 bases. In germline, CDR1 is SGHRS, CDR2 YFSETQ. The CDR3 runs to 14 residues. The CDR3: CASSMGYTGGEQFF. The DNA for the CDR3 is TGCGCCAGCAGCATGGGGTACACCGGGGGTGAGCAGTTCTTC.

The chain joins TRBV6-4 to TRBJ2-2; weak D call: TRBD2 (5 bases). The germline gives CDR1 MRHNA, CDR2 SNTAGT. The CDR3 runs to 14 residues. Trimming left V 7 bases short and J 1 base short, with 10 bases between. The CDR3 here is CASTREENTGELFF. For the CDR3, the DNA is TGTGCCAGCACCCGGGAAGAGAACACCGGGGAGCTGTTTTTT.

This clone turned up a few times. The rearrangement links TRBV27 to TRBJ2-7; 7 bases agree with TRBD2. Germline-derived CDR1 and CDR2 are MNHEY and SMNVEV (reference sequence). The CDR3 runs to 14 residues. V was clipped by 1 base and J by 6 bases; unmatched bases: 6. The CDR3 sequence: CASSLWGGPREQYF. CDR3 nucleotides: TGTGCCAGCAGTTTATGGGGGGGTCCGCGCGAGCAGTACTTC.

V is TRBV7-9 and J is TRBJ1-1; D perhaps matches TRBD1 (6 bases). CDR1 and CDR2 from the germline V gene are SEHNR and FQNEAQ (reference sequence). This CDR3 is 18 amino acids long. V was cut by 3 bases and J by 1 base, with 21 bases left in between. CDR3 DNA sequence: TGTGCCAGCAGCTTTTTAATGTGGGGGCGGGTCTCGAACACTGAAGCTTTCTTT. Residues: CASSFLMWGRVSNTEAFF.

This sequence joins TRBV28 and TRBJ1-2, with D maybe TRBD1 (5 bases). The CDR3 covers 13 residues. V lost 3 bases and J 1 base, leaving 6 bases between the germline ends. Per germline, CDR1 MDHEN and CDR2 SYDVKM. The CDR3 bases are TGTGCCAGCAGTTTGCAGGGTAACTATGGCTACACCTTC. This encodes CASSLQGNYGYTF.

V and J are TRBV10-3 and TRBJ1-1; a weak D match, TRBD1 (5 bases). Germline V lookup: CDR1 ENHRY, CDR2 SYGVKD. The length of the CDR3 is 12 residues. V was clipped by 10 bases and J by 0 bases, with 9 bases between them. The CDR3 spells CATTGLNTEAFF. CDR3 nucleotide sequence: TGTGCCACTACAGGACTGAACACTGAAGCTTTCTTT.

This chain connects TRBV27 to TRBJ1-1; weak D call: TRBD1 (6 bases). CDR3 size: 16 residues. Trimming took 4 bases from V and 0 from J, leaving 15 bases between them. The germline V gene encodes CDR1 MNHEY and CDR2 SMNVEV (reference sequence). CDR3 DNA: TGTGCCAGCAGTTACGTACCACAGGGTATGAACACTGAAGCTTTCTTT. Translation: CASSYVPQGMNTEAFF.

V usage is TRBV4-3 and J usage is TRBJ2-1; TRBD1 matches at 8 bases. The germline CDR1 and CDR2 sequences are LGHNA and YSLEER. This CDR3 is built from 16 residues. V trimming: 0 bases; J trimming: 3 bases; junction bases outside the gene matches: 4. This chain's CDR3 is CASSQDTGTGYNEQFF. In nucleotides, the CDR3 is TGCGCCAGCAGCCAAGATACAGGGACAGGCTACAATGAGCAGTTCTTC.

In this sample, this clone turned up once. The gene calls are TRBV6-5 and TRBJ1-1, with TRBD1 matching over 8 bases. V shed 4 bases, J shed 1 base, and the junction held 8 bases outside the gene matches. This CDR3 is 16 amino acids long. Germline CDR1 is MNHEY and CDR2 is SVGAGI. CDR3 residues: CASSSTWTGRNTEAFF. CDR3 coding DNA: TGTGCCAGCAGTTCCACCTGGACAGGGAGGAACACTGAAGCTTTCTTT.

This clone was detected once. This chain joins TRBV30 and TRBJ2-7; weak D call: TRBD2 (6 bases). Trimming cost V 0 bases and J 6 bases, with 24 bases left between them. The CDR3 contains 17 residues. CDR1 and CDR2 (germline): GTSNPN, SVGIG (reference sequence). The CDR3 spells CAWSVRGRGRLGGEQYF. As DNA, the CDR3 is TGTGCCTGGAGTGTGCGGGGCCGGGGGAGGTTAGGTGGCGAGCAGTACTTC.

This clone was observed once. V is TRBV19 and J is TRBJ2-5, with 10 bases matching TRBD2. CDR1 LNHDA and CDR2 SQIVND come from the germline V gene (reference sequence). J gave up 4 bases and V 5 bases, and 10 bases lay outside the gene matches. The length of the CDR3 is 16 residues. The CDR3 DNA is TGTGCCAGTAGTGATACTAAAGCGGGGGGGCTAGAGACCCAGTACTTC. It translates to CASSDTKAGGLETQYF.

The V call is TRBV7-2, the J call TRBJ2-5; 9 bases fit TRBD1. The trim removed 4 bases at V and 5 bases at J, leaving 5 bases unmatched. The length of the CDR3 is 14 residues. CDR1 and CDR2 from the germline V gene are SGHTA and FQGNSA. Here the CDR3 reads CASSSTGGFETQYF. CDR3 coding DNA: TGTGCCAGCAGCTCAACAGGGGGCTTTGAGACCCAGTACTTC. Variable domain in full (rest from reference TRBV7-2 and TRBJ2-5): GAGVSQSPSNKVTEKGKDVELRCDPISGHTALYWYRQSLGQGLEFLIYFQGNSAPDKSGLPSDRFSAERTGGSVSTLTIQRTQQEDSAVYLCASSSTGGFETQYFGPGTRLLVL.